The 32 T cell receptor beta chains below come from one sample, sequenced in a study of monozygotic twins with cystic fibrosis. Only in-frame clones appear in the TCRdb table, and some are missing; sequencing was by immunoSEQ multiplex PCR. The table has some 17,000 clones, almost 97% seen once. Sample: blood. Receptor source: a girl aged 2-10 years with cystic fibrosis.

This clone showed up just once. The J gene is TRBJ2-2, the V gene TRBV2; 12 bases agree with TRBD2. The CDR3 is 15 residues long. V gave up 7 bases and J gave up 5 bases; unmatched junction bases: 5. CDR1 and CDR2 from the germline V gene are SNHLY and FYNNEI. CDR3 residues: CASTGLAGKTGELFF. In nucleotides, the CDR3 is TGTGCCAGCACCGGACTAGCGGGGAAAACCGGGGAGCTGTTTTTT.

The genes are TRBV7-8 and TRBJ2-2; D unresolved. V gave up 5 bases and J gave up 4 bases, with 8 bases separating them. Per the germline V gene, CDR1 is SGHVS and CDR2 is FQNEAQ. The CDR3 totals 13 residues. CDR3 sequence: CASSRDVTGELFF. The DNA for the CDR3 is TGTGCCAGCAGCCGTGATGTCACCGGGGAGCTGTTTTTT. Full variable domain (outside the CDR3, taken from reference TRBV7-8 and TRBJ2-2): GAGVSQSPRYKVAKRGQDVALRCDPISGHVSLFWYQQALGQGPEFLTYFQNEAQLDKSGLPSDRFFAERPEGSVSTLKIQRTQQEDSAVYLCASSRDVTGELFFGEGSRLTVL.

This clone has more than one count but fewer than ten. The chain links TRBV6-6 to TRBJ1-2; D is perhaps TRBD1 (5 bases). Germline CDR1 MNHNY, CDR2 SVGAGI (reference sequence). Between the trimmed V and J ends, which lost 7 bases and 6 bases, there was a span of 15 bases. The CDR3 spans 13 residues. CDR3 DNA sequence: TGTGCCAGCACCCCGGGGGGGTTTAATGGCTACACCTTC. Its translation: CASTPGGFNGYTF.

This clone was detected once. The chain carries TRBV6-5 and TRBJ1-5, with 9 bases lining up with TRBD1. CDR1 and CDR2 from the germline V gene are MNHEY and SVGAGI. Trimming cost V 6 bases and J 6 bases; bases outside gene matches: 3. The CDR3 length is 13 residues. The CDR3 DNA is TGTGCCAGCAGAAACAGGGGGCTTCAGCCCCAGCATTTT. Protein: CASRNRGLQPQHF.

CDR3 in DNA: TGTGCCAGCAGTGCGTCCGGGACAGGGGGCGCCCATGGCTACACCTTC. Its protein product is CASSASGTGGAHGYTF. This chain connects TRBV6-1 to TRBJ1-2, with 12 bases fitting TRBD1. The CDR3 has 16 residues. V trimming: 4 bases; J trimming: 6 bases; junction bases outside the gene matches: 9. Germline V CDR1 and CDR2: MNHNS, SASEGT.

This chain joins TRBV11-2 and TRBJ2-4, with no clear D. V lost 5 bases and J 4 bases, leaving 15 bases between the germline ends. CDR1 and CDR2 from the germline V gene are SGHAT and FQNNGV. The CDR3 covers 15 residues. CDR3 nucleotide sequence: TGTGCCAGCAGCCCGAAGCGTCAGGAGAAAAACATTCAGTACTTC. Amino acid sequence: CASSPKRQEKNIQYF.

This chain links TRBV5-8 with TRBJ2-1, with 11 bases fitting TRBD2. The CDR3 contains 15 residues. Germline trimming cut 4 bases from V and 7 bases from J; bases unmatched to any gene: 7. Germline CDR1 reads SGHTS; CDR2 reads YDEGEE. The CDR3 reads CASSDGTSGYNEQFF. CDR3 sequence (DNA): TGTGCCAGCAGCGACGGGACTAGCGGATATAATGAGCAGTTCTTC.

V is TRBV9 and J is TRBJ2-3, with a tentative D call TRBD2 (6 bases). Trimming left V 1 base short and J 2 bases short, with 11 bases between. Germline values: CDR1 SGDLS, CDR2 YYNGEE. This CDR3 has 15 residues. The CDR3 nucleotides read TGTGCCAGCAGCGTAAAGGTACTAGCCACAGATACGCAGTATTTT. It codes for CASSVKVLATDTQYF.

This clone was seen just once. The chain joins TRBV20-1 to TRBJ2-7, with D unclear. Germline-derived CDR1 and CDR2 are DFQATT and SNEGSKA (reference sequence). The V and J ends lost 7 bases and 3 bases respectively, with 10 bases between them. This CDR3 region has 11 residues. The CDR3 region has the DNA TGCAGTGGGAGCGACTTCTACGAGCAGTACTTC. Protein sequence: CSGSDFYEQYF.

The chain links TRBV7-2 to TRBJ2-3; 7 nucleotides agree with TRBD2. Germline CDR1 is SGHTA and CDR2 is FQGNSA. This CDR3 region has 14 residues. The trim removed 5 bases at V and 1 base at J, leaving 3 bases unmatched. Here the CDR3 DNA reads TGTGCCAGCAGCACTAGCGTTGGCACAGATACGCAGTATTTT. This encodes CASSTSVGTDTQYF.

The chain links TRBV5-1 to TRBJ2-3; TRBD1 might be the D (5 bases). The CDR3 has 15 residues. V dropped 2 bases and J dropped 2 bases, with 12 bases sitting between them. Germline CDR1 SGHRS, CDR2 YFSETQ. The CDR3 here is CASSLPRGTTDTQYF. As DNA, the CDR3 is TGCGCCAGCAGCTTACCAAGGGGCACCACAGATACGCAGTATTTT.

The sample holds a few counts of this clone. The rearrangement joins TRBV2 to TRBJ1-2; D not certain. Germline values: CDR1 SNHLY, CDR2 FYNNEI. The length of the CDR3 is 14 residues. V lost 3 bases, J lost 4 bases, and 12 bases lay in between. CDR3 protein: CASSEQAGVYGYTF. The CDR3 nucleotides read TGTGCCAGCAGTGAGCAGGCCGGGGTCTATGGCTACACCTTC.

The V gene is TRBV4-3, the J gene TRBJ2-2, with 7 positions matching TRBD2. This CDR3 spans 18 amino acids. After removal of 0 bases from V and 2 bases from J, the junction contained 9 bases not matched to a gene. In germline, CDR1 is LGHNA, CDR2 YSLEER. The CDR3 DNA follows: TGCGCCAGCAGCCAAGACGGTACACGGGGGGTAAACACCGGGGAGCTGTTTTTT. It specifies CASSQDGTRGVNTGELFF.

The chain combines TRBV14 with TRBJ1-1; D possibly corresponds to TRBD1 (6 bases). The CDR3 is 16 residues long. Per germline, CDR1 SGHDN and CDR2 FVKESK. V was cut by 1 base and J by 6 bases, with 18 bases left in between. CDR3 region: CASSQVAVGGFAEAFF. The CDR3 nucleotides read TGTGCCAGCAGCCAAGTCGCTGTGGGGGGCTTTGCTGAAGCTTTCTTT.

V gene TRBV2 combines with J gene TRBJ1-5; TRBD1 might be the D (6 bases). CDR1 and CDR2 from the germline V gene are SNHLY and FYNNEI. The CDR3 totals 14 residues. V was cut by 4 bases and J by 6 bases, with 13 bases left in between. The CDR3 DNA reads TGTGCCAGCAGTGTATTCGGGGGCGGTCAGCCCCAGCATTTT. It translates to CASSVFGGGQPQHF.

The chain recombines TRBV6-5 with TRBJ1-1; weak D call: TRBD1 (5 bases). CDR1 and CDR2 (germline): MNHEY, SVGAGI. The CDR3 has 14 residues. Trimming took 3 bases from V and 5 from J, leaving 13 bases between them. The CDR3 loop is CASSYGGSWTEAFF. The CDR3 coding sequence is TGTGCCAGCAGTTATGGGGGTAGTTGGACTGAAGCTTTCTTT.

This chain uses TRBV11-3 with TRBJ2-7; D call uncertain. The germline gives CDR1 SGHNT, CDR2 YENEEA. Between the trimmed V and J ends, which lost 2 bases and 0 bases, there was a span of 2 bases. CDR3 length equals 12 residues. The CDR3 DNA is TGTGCCAGCAGCTTAAGCTCCTACGAGCAGTACTTC. It codes for CASSLSSYEQYF.

V gene TRBV5-1 combines with J gene TRBJ1-1, with D possibly matching TRBD1 (6 bases). CDR3 length: 15 residues. The V end lost 4 bases, the J end lost 2 bases, and 15 bases lay between the germline ends. Germline loops: CDR1 SGHRS, CDR2 YFSETQ. CDR3: CASSEQTGANTEAFF. CDR3 sequence (DNA): TGCGCCAGCAGCGAACAGACAGGAGCAAACACTGAAGCTTTCTTT.

The V and J genes are TRBV19 and TRBJ1-2; 8 bases line up with TRBD1. CDR3 length: 15 residues. The germline V gene has CDR1 LNHDA and CDR2 SQIVND (reference sequence). The V and J ends lost 1 base and 2 bases, in that order; junction bases with no gene match: 3. The CDR3 spells CASSIATGGNYGYTF. In DNA, the CDR3 is TGTGCCAGTAGTATAGCAACAGGGGGAAACTATGGCTACACCTTC.

The chain combines TRBV14 with TRBJ2-3; the D is unclear. Deletions cut 4 bases from V and 4 bases from J, with 12 bases between. The length of the CDR3 is 14 residues. Germline CDR1 SGHDN, CDR2 FVKESK. The CDR3: CASSRRTVSDTQYF. Written as DNA, the CDR3 is TGTGCCAGCAGCCGCCGGACCGTGTCAGATACGCAGTATTTT.

V gene TRBV5-1 combines with J gene TRBJ1-2; 9 bases agree with TRBD1. The CDR3 extends over 17 amino acids. V gave up 5 bases and J gave up 8 bases; unmatched junction bases: 19. Germline assignment: CDR1 SGHRS and CDR2 YFSETQ. The CDR3 region is CASRPRIDRGARHGYTF. The CDR3 bases are TGCGCCAGCAGACCCCGGATTGACAGGGGGGCGCGCCACGGCTACACCTTC.

V usage is TRBV7-9 and J usage is TRBJ2-7; TRBD1 is a possible D gene (6 bases). The CDR3 spans 12 residues. Trimming cost V 5 bases and J 4 bases, with 9 bases left between them. Germline CDR1 SEHNR, CDR2 FQNEAQ (reference sequence). The CDR3 nucleotides read TGTGCCAGCAGCCCGACAGGTTACGAGCAGTACTTC. Amino acids: CASSPTGYEQYF. Complete variable domain (other parts from reference TRBV7-9 and TRBJ2-7): DTGVSQNPRHKITKRGQNVTFRCDPISEHNRLYWYRQTLGQGPEFLTYFQNEAQLEKSRLLSDRFSAERPKGSFSTLEIQRTEQGDSAMYLCASSPTGYEQYFGPGTRLTVT.

V gene TRBV29-1 combines with J gene TRBJ1-4; weak D call: TRBD1 (6 bases). The CDR3 contains 14 residues. From germline, CDR1 is SQVTM and CDR2 ANQGSEA. V lost 4 bases to trimming and J lost 3 bases, with 12 bases between them. The CDR3, as DNA: TGCAGCGTTGGGGGGCGTTCGTCTAATGAAAAACTGTTTTTT. Translated, it gives CSVGGRSSNEKLFF.

The V and J genes are TRBV6-5 and TRBJ1-6, with 7 bases matching TRBD1. Germline V gives CDR1 MNHEY, CDR2 SVGAGI. V shed 3 bases, J shed 7 bases, and the junction held 9 bases outside the gene matches. The CDR3 runs 16 residues. CDR3 amino acids: CASSYFPDRKNSPLHF. DNA for the CDR3: TGTGCCAGCAGTTATTTCCCGGACAGGAAGAATTCACCCCTCCACTTT.

The chain recombines TRBV2 with TRBJ1-2, with unresolved D. This CDR3 is 16 amino acids long. Trimming pared 2 bases from V and 4 bases from J, leaving 17 bases between. Germline values: CDR1 SNHLY, CDR2 FYNNEI. The CDR3 protein is CASSESGGQTGYGYTF. The CDR3 DNA follows: TGTGCCAGCAGTGAAAGTGGTGGGCAGACGGGCTATGGCTACACCTTC.

The chain has TRBV6-5 and TRBJ2-7, with D maybe TRBD2 (5 bases). The CDR3 contains 16 residues. The V gene lost 1 base and the J gene lost 0 bases, with 13 bases spanning the gap. Germline loops: CDR1 MNHEY, CDR2 SVGAGI. CDR3 residues: CASSYFGGGSSYEQYF. CDR3 coding DNA: TGTGCCAGCAGTTACTTTGGAGGAGGTAGCTCCTACGAGCAGTACTTC.

The chain carries TRBV5-1 and TRBJ2-2; no reliable D call. V was clipped by 2 bases and J by 3 bases, with 8 bases between them. This CDR3 has 14 residues. Looked up from germline, CDR1 is SGHRS and CDR2 is YFSETQ. The CDR3 sequence is CASSFVRYTGELFF. DNA for the CDR3: TGCGCCAGCAGCTTCGTCAGGTACACCGGGGAGCTGTTTTTT.

The rearrangement joins TRBV7-9 to TRBJ2-5; D is uncertain. Germline V gives CDR1 SEHNR, CDR2 FQNEAQ (reference sequence). V was clipped by 7 bases and J by 5 bases, with 14 bases between them. This CDR3 region has 13 residues. The CDR3 DNA reads TGTGCCAGCATCACGGACCTGGGGGAGACCCAGTACTTC. This gives the protein CASITDLGETQYF.

The chain combines TRBV7-9 with TRBJ1-2, with D perhaps matching TRBD1 (5 bases). This CDR3 spans 19 amino acids. With 5 bases removed from V and 3 bases from J, the gap between germline ends came to 28 bases. Germline CDR1 reads SEHNR; CDR2 reads FQNEAQ (reference sequence). Written as DNA, the CDR3 is TGTGCCAGCAGCCCGATGTTCATCGGAGGCCCTACAGGAGACTATGGCTACACCTTC. Translation gives CASSPMFIGGPTGDYGYTF.

Note on this clone: One junction end does not reproduce the germline sequence, and a read error may be involved. The chain recombines TRBV5-6 with TRBJ2-4; 8 bases agree with TRBD1. This CDR3 has 17 amino acids. Germline V gene data show CDR1 as SGHDT and CDR2 as YYEEEE. Here the CDR3 reads CASNLFQPGTGGNIQYF. In DNA form, the CDR3 reads TGTGCCAGCAACTTGTTCCAACCCGGGACAGGCGGAAACATTCAGTACTTC.

As to this clone: A junction end diverges from the germline sequence, so it may reflect a read error. The rearrangement links TRBV7-7 to TRBJ1-6, with D possibly TRBD1 on 6 matching bases. The CDR3 extends over 19 amino acids. From germline, CDR1 is SSHAT and CDR2 FNYEAQ (reference sequence). The CDR3 region has the DNA TGTGCTAGCAGCCCTAAAATTCCAGACAGGAGCTCCTATAATTCACCCCTCCACTTT. Protein product: CASSPKIPDRSSYNSPLHF.

V usage is TRBV7-2 and J usage is TRBJ2-3; 8 bases fit TRBD2. The CDR3 is 16 amino acids. Germline lookup yields CDR1 SGHTA and CDR2 FQGNSA. V lost 5 bases, J lost 1 base, and 8 bases stayed unmatched. The CDR3 spells CASSPWAGGGTDTQYF. Here the CDR3 DNA reads TGTGCCAGCAGCCCGTGGGCGGGGGGCGGCACAGATACGCAGTATTTT.